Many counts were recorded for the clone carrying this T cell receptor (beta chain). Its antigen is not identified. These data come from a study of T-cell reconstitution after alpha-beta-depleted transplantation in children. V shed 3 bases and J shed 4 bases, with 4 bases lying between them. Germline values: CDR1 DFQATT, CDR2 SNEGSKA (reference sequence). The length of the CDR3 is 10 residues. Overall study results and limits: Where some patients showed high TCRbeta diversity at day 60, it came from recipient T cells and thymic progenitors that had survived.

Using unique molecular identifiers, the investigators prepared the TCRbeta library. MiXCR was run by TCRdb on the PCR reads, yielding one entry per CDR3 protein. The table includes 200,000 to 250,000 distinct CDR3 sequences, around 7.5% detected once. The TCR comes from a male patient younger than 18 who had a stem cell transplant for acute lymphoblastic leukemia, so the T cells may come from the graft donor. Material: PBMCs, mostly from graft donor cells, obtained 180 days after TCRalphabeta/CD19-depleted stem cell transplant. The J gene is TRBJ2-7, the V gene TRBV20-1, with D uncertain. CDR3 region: CSARGYEQYF. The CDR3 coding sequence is TGCAGTGCTAGGGGTTACGAGCAGTACTTC.